The 6 T cell receptor beta chains listed next were all sequenced from one sample in a study of breast tumors, draining lymph nodes, adjacent tissues. Axillary draining lymph nodes of breast cancer patients supplied the node samples. TCRdb passed the multiplex PCR reads through MiXCR, listing each CDR3 protein once. This sample has some 140,000 distinct CDR3 sequences; approximately 20% occur once, and the top ten carry around 2.6%. What was sequenced was axillary lymph node tissue. These receptor sequences come from a female donor with breast cancer. Some clones in this sample may be carry-over from other donors' samples.

With regard to this clonotype: A much larger clone differs from this one at a single base, so this may be a read error. The chain joins TRBV2 to TRBJ2-7; D is ambiguous. The ends were cut back, 1 base at V and 6 bases at J, with 13 bases in the middle. Germline V gene data show CDR1 as SNHLY and CDR2 as FYNNEI. CDR3 size: 14 residues. The CDR3 spells CASSEVGFSCEQYF. The CDR3 DNA reads as TGTGCCAGCAGTGAAGTCGGGTTCAGCTGCGAGCAGTACTTC.

This clonotype occurred many times. The rearrangement joins TRBV19 to TRBJ2-1; 8 nucleotides agree with TRBD2. CDR3 length: 17 residues. Germline trimming cut 1 base from V and 3 bases from J; bases unmatched to any gene: 8. The germline V gene has CDR1 LNHDA and CDR2 SQIVND (reference sequence). The CDR3 DNA is TGTGCCAGTAGTATAGTAGGAGCGGGAGATGGCTACAATGAGCAGTTCTTC. Translation: CASSIVGAGDGYNEQFF.

Regarding this clonotype: This could be a read error, since a much larger clone is one nucleotide away. The conserved final phenylalanine or tryptophan is absent from the CDR3, which likely points to a read error. V gene TRBV2 combines with J gene TRBJ2-2; D is ambiguous. V was cut by 6 bases and J by 1 base, with 6 bases left in between. Germline V gene sequence: CDR1 SNHLY, CDR2 FYNNEI. The CDR3 extends over 13 amino acids. As DNA, the CDR3 is TGTGCCAGCAGGCCCGAGAACACCGGGGAGCTGTTTGTT. As protein: CASRPENTGELFV.

Worth noting for this clonotype: This sequence may be a read error, since a much larger clone differs from it by one base. The chain is built from TRBV6-2 or TRBV6-3 and TRBJ2-3; 10 nucleotides align to TRBD2. CDR1 MNHEY and CDR2 SVGEGT come from the germline V gene. V dropped 8 bases and J dropped 4; count of bases not matched to a gene: 9. This CDR3 spans 15 amino acids. Written as DNA, the CDR3 is TGTGCCAGCGGTCCCCTAGCGGGAGAGGCAGATACGCAGTATTTT. Translating gives CASGPLAGEADTQYF.

Ten or more counts support this clonotype. The chain links TRBV10-2 to TRBJ2-1, with D possibly TRBD1 on 6 matching bases. Germline V gene sequence: CDR1 WSHSY, CDR2 SAAADI. This CDR3 is built from 14 residues. The V end lost 6 bases, the J end lost 12 bases, and 21 bases lay between the germline ends. CDR3 sequence: CASSHGDGGRGQFF. The DNA for the CDR3 is TGCGCCAGCAGCCACGGGGACGGCGGCAGGGGGCAGTTCTTC.

The V call is TRBV28, the J call TRBJ2-7; 8 bases line up with TRBD1. Germline V gene lookup returns CDR1 MDHEN and CDR2 SYDVKM. V dropped 8 bases and J dropped 0; count of bases not matched to a gene: 9. The CDR3 extends over 15 amino acids. CDR3 DNA sequence: TGTGCCAGCCATAGCCGGGACAGGAGCTCCTACGAGCAGTACTTC. Translated: CASHSRDRSSYEQYF. Variable domain in full (rest from reference TRBV28 and TRBJ2-7): DVKVTQSSRYLVKRTGEKVFLECVQDMDHENMFWYRQDPGLGLRLIYFSYDVKMKEKGDIPEGYSVSREKKERFSLILESASTNQTSMYLCASHSRDRSSYEQYFGPGTRLTVT.